A single sample is the source of the 16 T cell receptor beta chains below, sequenced in a study of blood T cell repertoires in COVID-19. Assay: immunoSEQ multiplex PCR; the TCRdb copy retains only in-frame clones and omits some. The sample consists of 200,000 to 300,000 clones, roughly 86% of them appearing once. Sequenced: PBMCs or T cells enriched from blood (not recorded which). The receptors were sampled from a woman younger than 45 with acute COVID-19.

This rearrangement joins TRBV24-1 to TRBJ2-1; 9 positions match TRBD1. Germline V CDR1 and CDR2: KGHDR, SFDVKD. There are 16 residues in the CDR3. The ends lost 2 bases at V and 3 bases at J; junction bases unmatched: 4. CDR3 protein: CATSDWGQGIYNEQFF. In DNA form, the CDR3 reads TGTGCCACCAGTGATTGGGGACAGGGAATCTACAATGAGCAGTTCTTC.

The genes are TRBV25-1 and TRBJ2-3, with 10 bases fitting TRBD2. J was trimmed by 5 bases and V by 1 base; bases with no gene match: 3. This CDR3 contains 15 residues. Germline V gene sequence: CDR1 MGHDK, CDR2 SYGVNS. The CDR3 region is CASSESAGGRDTQYF. The CDR3 nucleotides read TGTGCCAGCAGTGAATCAGCGGGGGGGAGAGATACGCAGTATTTT.

This clone turned up a few times. This chain uses TRBV5-1 with TRBJ1-2; D gene uncertain. Trimming removed 4 bases from V and 8 bases from J, with 12 bases in between. Per germline, CDR1 SGHRS and CDR2 YFSETQ. The CDR3 runs 12 residues. This chain's CDR3 is CASSPGAGGYTF. The DNA of the CDR3 is TGCGCCAGCAGCCCTGGTGCAGGCGGCTACACCTTC.

V gene TRBV6-1 combines with J gene TRBJ1-2, with D uncertain. Germline values: CDR1 MNHNS, CDR2 SASEGT. V was pared by 3 bases and J by 8 bases, with 13 bases between. The CDR3 is 13 amino acids. This chain's CDR3 is CASSERSRGGYTF. The CDR3, as DNA: TGTGCCAGCAGTGAGAGATCCCGCGGAGGCTACACCTTC.

The chain is built from TRBV25-1 and TRBJ1-3; 9 bases fit TRBD1. Trimming removed 1 base from V and 3 bases from J; junction bases left unmatched: 7. The germline V gene encodes CDR1 MGHDK and CDR2 SYGVNS. This CDR3 contains 17 residues. CDR3 sequence: CASSEFFTGGGGNTIYF. The CDR3 nucleotides read TGTGCCAGCAGTGAATTTTTCACAGGGGGCGGTGGAAACACCATATATTTT. The whole variable domain, remainder taken from reference TRBV25-1 and TRBJ1-3, is EADIYQTPRYLVIGTGKKITLECSQTMGHDKMYWYQQDPGMELHLIHYSYGVNSTEKGDLSSESTVSRIRTEHFPLTLESARPSHTSQYLCASSEFFTGGGGNTIYFGEGSWLTVV.

This chain connects TRBV5-1 to TRBJ2-3; 12 positions agree with TRBD2. The germline V gene encodes CDR1 SGHRS and CDR2 YFSETQ. The V segment lost 1 base and the J segment 0 bases; nucleotides outside the gene matches: 6. The CDR3 is 18 residues long. This CDR3 reads CASSLKGLAGTSTDTQYF. DNA of the CDR3: TGCGCCAGCAGCTTGAAGGGACTAGCGGGTACTAGCACAGATACGCAGTATTTT.

This chain uses TRBV6-1 with TRBJ1-6, with 8 bases fitting TRBD1. With V trimmed by 3 bases and J by 6 bases, 4 bases remained unmatched. The germline CDR1 and CDR2 sequences are MNHNS and SASEGT. The CDR3 spans 15 residues. This CDR3 is CASSDSGQGNSPLHF. The CDR3 nucleotides are TGTGCCAGCAGTGACAGCGGACAGGGTAATTCACCCCTCCACTTT.

The chain uses TRBV5-4 and TRBJ1-1, with D possibly being TRBD1 (6 bases). The CDR3 consists of 13 residues. In germline, CDR1 is SGHNT, CDR2 YYREEE (reference sequence). Trimming pared 2 bases from V and 8 bases from J, leaving 13 bases between. Here the CDR3 DNA reads TGTGCCAGCAGCTTAGGGGGGGCGTTAGAAGCTTTCTTT. It is translated as CASSLGGALEAFF.

This chain connects TRBV2 to TRBJ1-1; possibly TRBD1 for D (6 bases). Germline CDR1 SNHLY, CDR2 FYNNEI. Trimming shortened V by 9 bases and J by 0 bases, and 11 bases separated the two germline ends. This CDR3 contains 13 residues. CDR3 sequence: CASYRDLNTEAFF. The CDR3 DNA is TGTGCCAGTTACAGGGATTTGAACACTGAAGCTTTCTTT.

This rearrangement joins TRBV6-5 to TRBJ1-1; no firm D call. The V gene lost 7 bases and the J gene lost 3 bases, with 12 bases spanning the gap. The CDR3 contains 13 residues. CDR1 and CDR2 (germline): MNHEY, SVGAGI. CDR3 nucleotide sequence: TGTGCCAGCAAGGTGGGCCCGGACACTGAAGCTTTCTTT. It yields the protein CASKVGPDTEAFF.

The rearrangement links TRBV7-9 to TRBJ2-7; TRBD1 might be the D (5 bases). The CDR3 totals 15 residues. Trimming stripped 1 base from V and 3 bases from J, with 13 bases between. Germline CDR1 and CDR2: SEHNR and FQNEAQ (reference sequence). The CDR3 spells CASSLEGLSLYEQYF. The CDR3 region has the DNA TGTGCCAGCAGCTTAGAGGGGCTCAGCCTCTACGAGCAGTACTTC.

The genes are TRBV4-2 and TRBJ2-6; a weak D match, TRBD2 (6 bases). The germline V gene encodes CDR1 LGHNA and CDR2 YNFKEQ. V shed 1 base and J shed 0 bases, with 16 bases lying between them. The CDR3 length is 19 residues. The CDR3 DNA sequence: TGTGCCAGCAGCCAAGCTTGGGAGGCAGGCCTCTCTGGGGCCAACGTCCTGACTTTC. Amino acid sequence: CASSQAWEAGLSGANVLTF.

This clone showed up just once. This chain joins TRBV4-3 and TRBJ1-2; tentative D call: TRBD1 (5 bases). The length of the CDR3 is 15 residues. The V gene's germline CDR1 is LGHNA and CDR2 YSLEER. V was shortened by 1 base and J by 2 bases, with 11 bases between the two germline ends. The CDR3 DNA sequence: TGCGCCAGCAGCCAAGCGCCGGGGGTGAACTATGGCTACACCTTC. Amino acid sequence: CASSQAPGVNYGYTF.

The chain has TRBV11-2 and TRBJ2-1; D is possibly TRBD1 (5 bases). The germline V gene encodes CDR1 SGHAT and CDR2 FQNNGV. The CDR3 spans 15 residues. The V end was cut by 4 bases, the J end by 4 bases, with 14 bases between. The CDR3 coding sequence is TGTGCCAGCAGCTCGCAGGGAAAGCCTTACAATGAGCAGTTCTTC. It specifies CASSSQGKPYNEQFF.

The rearrangement links TRBV15 to TRBJ1-6, with 11 bases fitting TRBD1. Per germline, CDR1 LNHNV and CDR2 YYDKDF (reference sequence). J lost 12 bases, V lost 3 bases, and 4 bases had no gene match. This CDR3 comprises 14 residues. As DNA, the CDR3 is TGTGCCACCAGCAGGGGACAGGGGGAAGTACCCCTCCACTTT. It specifies CATSRGQGEVPLHF.

This clone was counted ten times or more. The chain carries TRBV5-6 and TRBJ2-3; 8 bases map to TRBD2. The CDR3 loop spans 16 amino acids. In germline, CDR1 is SGHDT, CDR2 YYEEEE. The V and J ends lost 2 bases and 5 bases, in that order; junction bases with no gene match: 10. This CDR3 reads CASSFLAGRDEDTQYF. The CDR3, as DNA: TGTGCCAGCAGCTTCTTAGCGGGGAGGGATGAAGATACGCAGTATTTT.